This T cell receptor beta chain was found in a study of cytomegalovirus exposure and HLA in healthy donors. The PCR ran on 60 Vbeta and 13 Jbeta primers. The table came from immunoSEQ multiplex PCR; TCRdb's copy has only in-frame clones and leaves some out. The repertoire table contains roughly 120,000 clones. CDR3 size: 15 residues. Trimming took 0 bases from V and 2 from J, leaving 7 bases between them. The germline V gene has CDR1 MNHNY and CDR2 SVGAGI (reference sequence). Study-wide findings and caveats: Reported results showed that the classifier diagnosed cytomegalovirus status with high specificity and sensitivity.

A note on this clone: Its antigen is not identified. This CDR3 is also generated by other DNA sequences in the sample.

This chain links TRBV6-6 with TRBJ2-2, with D perhaps matching TRBD1 (5 bases). The sequenced sample was PBMCs. The receptor comes from a middle-aged man in good health and CMV-seronegative. CDR3 amino acids: CASSYSGQNTGELFF. CDR3 DNA: TGTGCCAGCAGTTACTCCGGACAAAACACCGGGGAGCTGTTTTTT.